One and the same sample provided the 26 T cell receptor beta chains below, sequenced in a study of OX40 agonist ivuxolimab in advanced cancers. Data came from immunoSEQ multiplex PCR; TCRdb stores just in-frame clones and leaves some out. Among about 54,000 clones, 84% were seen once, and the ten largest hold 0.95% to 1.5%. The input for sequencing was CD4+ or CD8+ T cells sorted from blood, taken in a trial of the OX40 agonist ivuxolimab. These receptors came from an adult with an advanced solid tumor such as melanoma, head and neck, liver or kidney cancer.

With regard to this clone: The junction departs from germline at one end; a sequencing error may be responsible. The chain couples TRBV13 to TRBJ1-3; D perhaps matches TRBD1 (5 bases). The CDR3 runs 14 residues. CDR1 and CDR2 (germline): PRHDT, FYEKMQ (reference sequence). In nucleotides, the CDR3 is TGTGCCAACAGCCAGAGGGGTACTGGAAACACCATATATTTT. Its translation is CANSQRGTGNTIYF. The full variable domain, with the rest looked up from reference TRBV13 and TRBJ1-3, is AAGVIQSPRHLIKEKRETATLKCYPIPRHDTVYWYQQGPGQDPQFLISFYEKMQSDKGSIPDRFSAQQFSDYHSELNMSSLELGDSALYFCANSQRGTGNTIYFGEGSWLTVV.

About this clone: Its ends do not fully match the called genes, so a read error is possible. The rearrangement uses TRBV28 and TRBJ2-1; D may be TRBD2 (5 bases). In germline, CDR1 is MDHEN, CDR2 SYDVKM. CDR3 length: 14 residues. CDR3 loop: CASSFPASYYEQFF. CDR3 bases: TGTGCCAGCAGTTTCCCTGCTAGCTACTATGAGCAGTTCTTC.

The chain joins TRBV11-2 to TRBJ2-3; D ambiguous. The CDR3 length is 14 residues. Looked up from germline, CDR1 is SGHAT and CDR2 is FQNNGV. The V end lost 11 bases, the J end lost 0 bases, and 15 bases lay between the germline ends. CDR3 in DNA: TGTGCCGGCTCCCGCGGATCTAGCACAGATACGCAGTATTTT. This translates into CAGSRGSSTDTQYF.

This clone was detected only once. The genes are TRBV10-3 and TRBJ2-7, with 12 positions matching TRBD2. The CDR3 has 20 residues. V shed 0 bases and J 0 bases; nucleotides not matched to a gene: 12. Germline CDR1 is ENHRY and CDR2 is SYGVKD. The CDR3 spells CAISESIRVTSGSYSYEQYF. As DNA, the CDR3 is TGTGCCATCAGTGAGTCGATCCGGGTGACTAGCGGGAGTTACTCCTACGAGCAGTACTTC.

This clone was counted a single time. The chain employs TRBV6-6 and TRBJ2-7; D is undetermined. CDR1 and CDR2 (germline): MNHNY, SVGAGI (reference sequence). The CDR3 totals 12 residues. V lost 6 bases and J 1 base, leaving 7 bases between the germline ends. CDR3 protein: CASSPPSYEQYF. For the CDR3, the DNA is TGTGCCAGCAGCCCCCCGTCCTACGAGCAGTACTTC.

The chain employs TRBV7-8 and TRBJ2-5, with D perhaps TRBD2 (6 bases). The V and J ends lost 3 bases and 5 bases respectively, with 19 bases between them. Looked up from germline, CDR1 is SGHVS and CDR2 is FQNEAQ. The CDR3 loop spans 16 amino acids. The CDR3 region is CASSFVGTESGETQYF. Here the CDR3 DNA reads TGTGCCAGCAGCTTTGTAGGGACTGAATCGGGGGAGACCCAGTACTTC. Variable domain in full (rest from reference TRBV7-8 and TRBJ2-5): GAGVSQSPRYKVAKRGQDVALRCDPISGHVSLFWYQQALGQGPEFLTYFQNEAQLDKSGLPSDRFFAERPEGSVSTLKIQRTQQEDSAVYLCASSFVGTESGETQYFGPGTRLLVL.

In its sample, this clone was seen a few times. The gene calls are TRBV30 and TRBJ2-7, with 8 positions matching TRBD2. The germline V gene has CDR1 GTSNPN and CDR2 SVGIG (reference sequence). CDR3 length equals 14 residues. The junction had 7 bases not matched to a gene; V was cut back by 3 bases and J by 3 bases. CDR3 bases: TGTGCCTGGAGGGGTCGAGCGGGAGACTACGAGCAGTACTTC. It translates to CAWRGRAGDYEQYF.

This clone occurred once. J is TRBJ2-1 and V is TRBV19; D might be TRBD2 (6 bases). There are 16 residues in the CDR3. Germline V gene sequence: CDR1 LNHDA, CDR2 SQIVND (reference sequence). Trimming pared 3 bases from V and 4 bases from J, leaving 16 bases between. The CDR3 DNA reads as TGTGCCAGTAGTATGGGAGGAGCGGAGGTGTACAATGAGCAGTTCTTC. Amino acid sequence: CASSMGGAEVYNEQFF.

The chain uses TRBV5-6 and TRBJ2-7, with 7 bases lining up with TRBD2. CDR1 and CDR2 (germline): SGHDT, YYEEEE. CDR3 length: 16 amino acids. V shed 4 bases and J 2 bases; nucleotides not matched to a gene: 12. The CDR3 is CASSPGLLADTYEQYF. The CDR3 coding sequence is TGTGCCAGCAGCCCTGGGCTCCTAGCGGACACCTACGAGCAGTACTTC.

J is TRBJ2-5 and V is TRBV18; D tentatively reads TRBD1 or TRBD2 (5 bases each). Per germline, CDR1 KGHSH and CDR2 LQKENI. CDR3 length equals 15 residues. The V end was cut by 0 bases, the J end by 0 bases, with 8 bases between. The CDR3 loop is CASSPPWGYQETQYF. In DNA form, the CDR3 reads TGTGCCAGCTCACCACCGTGGGGGTACCAAGAGACCCAGTACTTC.

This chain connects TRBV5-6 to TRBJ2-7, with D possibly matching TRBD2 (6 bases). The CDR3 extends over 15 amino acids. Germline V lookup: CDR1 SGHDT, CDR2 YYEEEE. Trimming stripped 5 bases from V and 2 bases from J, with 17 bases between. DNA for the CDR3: TGTGCCAGCAGATCCCAATGGAGGGGAACCTACGAGCAGTACTTC. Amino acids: CASRSQWRGTYEQYF.

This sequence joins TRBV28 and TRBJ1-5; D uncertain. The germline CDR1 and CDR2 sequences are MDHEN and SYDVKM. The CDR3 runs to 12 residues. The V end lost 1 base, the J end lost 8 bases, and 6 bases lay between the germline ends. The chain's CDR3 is CASSLLDKPQHF. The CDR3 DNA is TGTGCCAGCAGTTTATTAGACAAGCCCCAGCATTTT.

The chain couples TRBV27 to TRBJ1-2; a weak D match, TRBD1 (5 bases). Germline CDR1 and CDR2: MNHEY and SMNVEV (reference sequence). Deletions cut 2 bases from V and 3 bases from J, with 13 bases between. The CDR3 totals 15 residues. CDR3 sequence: CASSLRASGDYGYTF. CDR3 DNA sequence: TGTGCCAGCAGTTTAAGGGCCTCGGGGGACTATGGCTACACCTTC.

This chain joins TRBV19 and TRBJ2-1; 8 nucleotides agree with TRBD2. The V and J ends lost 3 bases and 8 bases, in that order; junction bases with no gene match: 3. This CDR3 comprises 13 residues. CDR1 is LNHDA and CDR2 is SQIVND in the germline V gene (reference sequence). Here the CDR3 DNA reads TGTGCCAGTAGTATGGGGACTAGGGATGAGCAGTTCTTC. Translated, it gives CASSMGTRDEQFF.

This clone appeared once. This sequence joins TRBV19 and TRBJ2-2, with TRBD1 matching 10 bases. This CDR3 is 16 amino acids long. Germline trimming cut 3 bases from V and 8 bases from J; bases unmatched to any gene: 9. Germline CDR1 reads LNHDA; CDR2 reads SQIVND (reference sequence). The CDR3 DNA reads TGTGCCAGTAGTATCCGGACAGGGGGGATCATGGGGGAGCTGTTTTTT. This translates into CASSIRTGGIMGELFF.

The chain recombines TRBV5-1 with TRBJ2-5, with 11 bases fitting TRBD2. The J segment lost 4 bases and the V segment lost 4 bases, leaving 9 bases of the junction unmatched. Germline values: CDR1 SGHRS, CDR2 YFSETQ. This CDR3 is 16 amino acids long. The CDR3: CASSRSLAGGRETQYF. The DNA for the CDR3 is TGCGCCAGCAGCAGGTCTCTAGCGGGAGGCCGAGAGACCCAGTACTTC.

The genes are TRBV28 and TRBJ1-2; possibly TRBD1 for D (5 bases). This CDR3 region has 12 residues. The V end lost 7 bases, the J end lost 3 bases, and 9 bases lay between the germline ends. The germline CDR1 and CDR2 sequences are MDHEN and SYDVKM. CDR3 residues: CASTGTHYGYTF. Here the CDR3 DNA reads TGTGCCAGCACCGGGACCCACTATGGCTACACCTTC.

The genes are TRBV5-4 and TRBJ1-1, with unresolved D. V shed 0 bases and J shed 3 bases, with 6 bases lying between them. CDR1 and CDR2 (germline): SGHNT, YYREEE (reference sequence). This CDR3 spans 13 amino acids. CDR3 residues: CASSLAADTEAFF. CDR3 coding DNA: TGTGCCAGCAGCTTGGCGGCAGACACTGAAGCTTTCTTT. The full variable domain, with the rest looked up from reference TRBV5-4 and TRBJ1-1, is ETGVTQSPTHLIKTRGQQVTLRCSSQSGHNTVSWYQQALGQGPQFIFQYYREEENGRGNFPPRFSGLQFPNYSSELNVNALELDDSALYLCASSLAADTEAFFGQGTRLTVV.

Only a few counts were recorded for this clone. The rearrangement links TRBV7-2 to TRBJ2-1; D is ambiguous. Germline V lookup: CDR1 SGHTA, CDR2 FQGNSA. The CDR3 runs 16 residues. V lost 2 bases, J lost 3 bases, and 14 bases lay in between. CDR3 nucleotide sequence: TGTGCCAGCAGCTTATTTTCTGGCGGAGACTACAATGAGCAGTTCTTC. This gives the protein CASSLFSGGDYNEQFF.

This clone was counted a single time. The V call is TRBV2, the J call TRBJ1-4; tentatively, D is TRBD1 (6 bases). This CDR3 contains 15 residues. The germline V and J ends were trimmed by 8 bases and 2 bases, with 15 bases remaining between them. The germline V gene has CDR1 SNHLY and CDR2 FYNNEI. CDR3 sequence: CASQGPGGTNEKLFF. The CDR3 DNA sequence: TGTGCCAGCCAGGGGCCTGGAGGGACTAATGAAAAACTGTTTTTT.

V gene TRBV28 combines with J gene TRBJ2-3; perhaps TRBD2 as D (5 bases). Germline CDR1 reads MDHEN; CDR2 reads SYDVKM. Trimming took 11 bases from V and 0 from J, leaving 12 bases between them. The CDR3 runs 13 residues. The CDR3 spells CASAEASTDTQYF. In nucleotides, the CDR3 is TGTGCCTCGGCGGAGGCTAGCACAGATACGCAGTATTTT. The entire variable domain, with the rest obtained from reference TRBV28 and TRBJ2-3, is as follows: DVKVTQSSRYLVKRTGEKVFLECVQDMDHENMFWYRQDPGLGLRLIYFSYDVKMKEKGDIPEGYSVSREKKERFSLILESASTNQTSMYLCASAEASTDTQYFGPGTRLTVL.

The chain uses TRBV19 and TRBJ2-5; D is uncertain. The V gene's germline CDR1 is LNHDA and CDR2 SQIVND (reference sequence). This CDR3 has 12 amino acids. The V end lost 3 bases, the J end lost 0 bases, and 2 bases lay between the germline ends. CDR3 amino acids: CASSINQETQYF. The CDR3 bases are TGTGCCAGTAGTATCAACCAAGAGACCCAGTACTTC.

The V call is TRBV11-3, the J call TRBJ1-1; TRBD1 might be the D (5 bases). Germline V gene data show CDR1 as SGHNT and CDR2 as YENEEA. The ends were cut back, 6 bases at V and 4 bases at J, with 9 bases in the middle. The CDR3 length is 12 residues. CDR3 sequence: CASRARGTEAFF. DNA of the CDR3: TGTGCCAGCAGGGCTAGGGGCACTGAAGCTTTCTTT.

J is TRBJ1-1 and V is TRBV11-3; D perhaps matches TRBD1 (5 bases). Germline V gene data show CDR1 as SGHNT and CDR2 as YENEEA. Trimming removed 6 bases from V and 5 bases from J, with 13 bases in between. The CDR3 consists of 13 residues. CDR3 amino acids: CASSLTGGTEAFF. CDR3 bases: TGTGCCAGCAGTTTAACCGGGGGGACTGAAGCTTTCTTT.

CDR3 amino acids: CASSSVGQLNTEAFF. The DNA of the CDR3 is TGTGCCAGCAGCTCTGTGGGACAGTTGAACACTGAAGCTTTCTTT. The chain combines TRBV5-5 with TRBJ1-1; 7 bases agree with TRBD1. Per germline, CDR1 SGHKS and CDR2 YYEKEE (reference sequence). CDR3 size: 15 residues. J gave up 0 bases and V 3 bases, and 5 bases lay outside the gene matches.

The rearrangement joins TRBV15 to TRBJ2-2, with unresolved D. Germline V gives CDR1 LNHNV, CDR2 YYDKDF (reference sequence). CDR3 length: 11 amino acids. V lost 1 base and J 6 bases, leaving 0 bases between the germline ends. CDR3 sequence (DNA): TGTGCCACCAGCAGAGCCGGGGAGCTGTTTTTT. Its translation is CATSRAGELFF.